These 17 T cell receptor beta chains originate from one sample sequenced in a study of T-cell reconstitution after alpha-beta-depleted transplantation in children (dated by TCRdb to between 2015 and 2016). Libraries were prepared through PCR. Sequencing was carried out with an Illumina HiSeq 2500. TCR libraries were prepared with molecular barcoding, using unique molecular identifiers to normalize TCRbeta repertoire quantification. TCRdb cleaned the public reads at Q25 with fastp, built clones with MiXCR and kept in-frame beta chains. Here each entry gathers all rows of one CDR3 protein and keeps the most common genes and DNA. The sample data list 210,000 or so distinct CDR3 sequences, and 8% to 9.5% of these were observed just once. Clones ranked in the top ten supply about 6% of the sample. The sequencing here drew on PBMCs from the stem cell graft donor, taken from the stem cell graft. The receptor source for this set is a human donor who donated a stem cell graft to a child with acute lymphoblastic leukemia.

The sample holds many counts of this clonotype. Written as DNA, the CDR3 is TGTGCCAGCAGTACTGCGGGAAACACCGGGGAGCTGTTTTTT. As protein: CASSTAGNTGELFF. V and J are TRBV25-1 and TRBJ2-2; possible D gene TRBD2, 6 bases. Germline V gives CDR1 MGHDK, CDR2 SYGVNS. The V and J ends lost 5 bases and 2 bases respectively, with 9 bases between them. This CDR3 is built from 14 residues.

This clonotype has just a few counts. The V call is TRBV2, the J call TRBJ1-1, with TRBD1 as a possible D gene (6 bases). Trimming took off 6 bases at V and 0 bases at J, with 11 bases between the two ends. The CDR3 is 14 amino acids. Germline CDR1 is SNHLY and CDR2 is FYNNEI. The CDR3 DNA is TGTGCCAGCAGGGGGACAATTATGAACACTGAAGCTTTCTTT. As protein: CASRGTIMNTEAFF.

V gene TRBV11-2 combines with J gene TRBJ1-4; D perhaps matches TRBD1 (5 bases). Trimming cost V 8 bases and J 7 bases, with 14 bases left between them. This CDR3 has 13 amino acids. Germline V CDR1 and CDR2: SGHAT, FQNNGV. This CDR3 is CASGPGSGEKLFF. As DNA, the CDR3 is TGTGCCAGCGGGCCAGGGAGTGGTGAAAAACTGTTTTTT.

This clonotype showed up many times. The chain has TRBV5-1 and TRBJ1-5; a possible D gene is TRBD1 (6 bases). The CDR3 has 14 residues. Trimming cost V 5 bases and J 3 bases, with 12 bases left between them. Germline lookup yields CDR1 SGHRS and CDR2 YFSETQ. This CDR3 is CASRPTGPNQPQHF. CDR3 bases: TGCGCCAGCAGGCCGACAGGTCCCAATCAGCCCCAGCATTTT.

This chain links TRBV7-6 with TRBJ2-3; D gene unclear. Between the trimmed V and J ends, which lost 1 base and 3 bases, there was a span of 14 bases. The CDR3 has 16 amino acids. CDR1 SGHVS and CDR2 FNYEAQ come from the germline V gene. This CDR3 reads CASSLGVSIGTDTQYF. The CDR3 nucleotides are TGTGCCAGCAGCTTAGGTGTATCGATAGGAACAGATACGCAGTATTTT.

This clonotype was detected many times. The V gene is TRBV7-2, the J gene TRBJ2-5; 8 bases are a match to TRBD2. The CDR3 extends over 16 amino acids. V was pared by 1 base and J by 5 bases, with 9 bases of the junction left unmatched. Germline V lookup: CDR1 SGHTA, CDR2 FQGNSA. The CDR3 loop reads CASSLGSGGGRETQYF. CDR3 coding DNA: TGTGCCAGCAGCTTAGGTTCGGGGGGGGGCCGCGAGACCCAGTACTTC.

This clonotype has at least ten counts. V and J are TRBV7-9 and TRBJ1-4; D possibly corresponds to TRBD1 (5 bases). V was pared by 4 bases and J by 3 bases, with 9 bases between. Germline loops: CDR1 SEHNR, CDR2 FQNEAQ (reference sequence). The CDR3 loop spans 14 amino acids. The CDR3 region is CASSSGQANEKLFF. The DNA for the CDR3 is TGTGCCAGCAGCTCAGGGCAGGCTAATGAAAAACTGTTTTTT.

Regarding this clonotype: One junction end does not reproduce the germline sequence, and a read error may be involved. V is TRBV2 and J is TRBJ2-5; 7 bases agree with TRBD2. The germline gives CDR1 SNHLY, CDR2 FYNNEI. The CDR3 consists of 13 residues. For the CDR3, the DNA is TGTGCCAGCAGGGAAGCGGGGAGAGAGACCCAGTACTTC. This gives the protein CASREAGRETQYF.

In nucleotides, the CDR3 is TGCGCCAGCCGGGAGACTCCCTATGGGGACACTGAAGCTTTCTTT. Its translation: CASRETPYGDTEAFF. V and J are TRBV5-1 and TRBJ1-1; D is unresolved. CDR1 is SGHRS and CDR2 is YFSETQ in the germline V gene. V gave up 7 bases and J gave up 3 bases, with 19 bases separating them. This CDR3 comprises 15 residues.

This clonotype appeared many times. This chain uses TRBV7-2 with TRBJ2-5; 7 bases match TRBD2. Germline V gene lookup returns CDR1 SGHTA and CDR2 FQGNSA. This CDR3 region has 16 residues. V lost 3 bases, J lost 5 bases, and 12 bases stayed unmatched. CDR3 in amino acids: CASSFTGTTTLETQYF. CDR3 DNA sequence: TGTGCCAGCAGCTTCACCGGGACTACCACTTTGGAGACCCAGTACTTC.

This clonotype was found many times. This chain connects TRBV6-6 to TRBJ1-1; D not resolved. V lost 10 bases to trimming and J lost 5 bases, with 11 bases between them. CDR1 and CDR2 from the germline V gene are MNHNY and SVGAGI (reference sequence). The CDR3 is made up of 11 amino acids. DNA of the CDR3: TGTGCCACTCGCCACAAGACTGAAGCTTTCTTT. This codes for CATRHKTEAFF.

This clonotype was observed a handful of times. V usage is TRBV20-1 and J usage is TRBJ2-3, with D hard to call. V lost 4 bases, J lost 2 bases, and 4 bases lay in between. Germline CDR1 is DFQATT and CDR2 is SNEGSKA (reference sequence). The CDR3 length is 11 residues. The CDR3 sequence: CSATDTDTQYF. In DNA form, the CDR3 reads TGCAGTGCTACGGACACAGATACGCAGTATTTT.

This clonotype showed up just a few times. The chain carries TRBV7-2 and TRBJ2-3; the D is unclear. CDR3 length: 14 residues. In germline, CDR1 is SGHTA, CDR2 FQGNSA. Trimming stripped 3 bases from V and 7 bases from J, with 14 bases between. This CDR3 reads CASSFRPPPNTQYF. The CDR3 region has the DNA TGTGCCAGCAGCTTCCGCCCTCCCCCTAATACGCAGTATTTT. Variable domain in full (rest from reference TRBV7-2 and TRBJ2-3): GAGVSQSPSNKVTEKGKDVELRCDPISGHTALYWYRQSLGQGLEFLIYFQGNSAPDKSGLPSDRFSAERTGGSVSTLTIQRTQQEDSAVYLCASSFRPPPNTQYFGPGTRLTVL.

The chain has TRBV12-3 or TRBV12-4 and TRBJ2-4; D is perhaps TRBD1 (7 bases). Trimming took off 6 bases at V and 6 bases at J, with 18 bases between the two ends. The CDR3 spans 15 residues. Written as DNA, the CDR3 is TGTGCCAGCAGCCCCGCCGACAGGGAGGTAAACATTCAGTACTTC. This encodes CASSPADREVNIQYF.

The gene calls are TRBV7-9 and TRBJ1-1; D is ambiguous. Germline assignment: CDR1 SEHNR and CDR2 FQNEAQ (reference sequence). Trimming pared 5 bases from V and 5 bases from J, leaving 12 bases between. The CDR3 extends over 13 amino acids. DNA for the CDR3: TGTGCCAGCAGCGATCAAGGTGGGACTGAAGCTTTCTTT. It codes for CASSDQGGTEAFF.

The chain joins TRBV10-1 to TRBJ2-7, with 8 nucleotides matching TRBD2. In germline, CDR1 is WNHNN, CDR2 SYGVQD (reference sequence). Trimming took 6 bases from V and 4 from J; bases not matched to a gene: 11. There are 15 residues in the CDR3. CDR3 DNA sequence: TGCGCCAGCAGCACTCGGCGGGGGGTTCAGTACGAGCAGTACTTC. This codes for CASSTRRGVQYEQYF.

The chain uses TRBV3-1 and TRBJ1-1, with D maybe TRBD1 (5 bases). The CDR3 consists of 16 residues. V shed 2 bases and J shed 4 bases, with 17 bases lying between them. Germline V gene lookup returns CDR1 LGHDT and CDR2 YNNKEL (reference sequence). CDR3 amino acids: CASSQLARAETTEAFF. The CDR3 DNA reads TGTGCCAGCAGCCAACTGGCCAGGGCAGAGACCACTGAAGCTTTCTTT.